The next 18 T cell receptor beta chains were all read from a single sample in a study of blood T cell repertoires in COVID-19. Data came from immunoSEQ multiplex PCR; TCRdb stores just in-frame clones and leaves some out. The sample comprises about 120,000 clones, 85% to 90% of which are singletons, and approximately 1.4% rests with the top ten. Sequenced sample: peripheral blood. These TCRs come from a human donor in a cohort sampled during active COVID-19.

J is TRBJ1-1 and V is TRBV5-1, with D uncertain. The V and J ends lost 1 base and 1 base respectively, with 5 bases between them. The CDR3 runs 13 residues. Germline V CDR1 and CDR2: SGHRS, YFSETQ. DNA of the CDR3: TGCGCCAGCAGCTTGCCAGAGAACACTGAAGCTTTCTTT. Amino acids: CASSLPENTEAFF. Variable domain in full (rest from reference TRBV5-1 and TRBJ1-1): KAGVTQTPRYLIKTRGQQVTLSCSPISGHRSVSWYQQTPGQGLQFLFEYFSETQRNKGNFPGRFSGRQFSNSRSEMNVSTLELGDSALYLCASSLPENTEAFFGQGTRLTVV.

The chain couples TRBV21-1 to TRBJ2-2; the table calls TRBD1, which could not be checked here. TRBV21-1 is labeled a pseudogene. This CDR3 has 16 residues. CDR3 in amino acids: CASSKEDRGGTGELFF. In nucleotides, the CDR3 is TGTGCCAGCAGCAAAGAGGACAGGGGAGGCACCGGGGAGCTGTTTTTT.

This chain links TRBV6-5 with TRBJ2-5; no reliable D call. The CDR3 has 13 amino acids. Germline CDR1 is MNHEY and CDR2 is SVGAGI. The ends were cut back, 3 bases at V and 4 bases at J, with 9 bases in the middle. CDR3 in amino acids: CASSYGRSETQYF. The CDR3 DNA sequence: TGTGCCAGCAGTTATGGCAGATCAGAGACCCAGTACTTC.

V gene TRBV11-2 combines with J gene TRBJ2-3; 10 positions match TRBD2. V was clipped by 5 bases and J by 2 bases; unmatched bases: 7. The germline V gene has CDR1 SGHAT and CDR2 FQNNGV. This CDR3 comprises 16 residues. The CDR3 is CASSIRSGRPTDTQYF. CDR3 in DNA: TGTGCCAGCAGCATCCGTAGCGGGAGGCCCACAGATACGCAGTATTTT.

The CDR3, as DNA: TGTGCCAGCAGCCCCGGCGGGCTCGACGAGCAGTACTTC. Translating it yields CASSPGGLDEQYF. The chain links TRBV5-4 to TRBJ2-7; a weak D match, TRBD2 (5 bases). V was trimmed by 4 bases and J by 5 bases, leaving 13 bases between them. Germline CDR1 reads SGHNT; CDR2 reads YYREEE (reference sequence). The CDR3 totals 13 residues.

The DNA for the CDR3 is TGCGCCAGCAGCCTGGGGACAGGGGGCGAAAAACTGTTTTTT. It is translated as CASSLGTGGEKLFF. The rearrangement joins TRBV4-1 to TRBJ1-4, with TRBD1 matching over 12 bases. The CDR3 is 14 residues long. CDR1 and CDR2 (germline): MGHRA, YSYEKL. The V segment lost 4 bases and the J segment 8 bases; nucleotides outside the gene matches: 2.

This rearrangement joins TRBV10-3 to TRBJ2-7; perhaps TRBD1 as D (7 bases). This CDR3 is built from 14 residues. The V gene's germline CDR1 is ENHRY and CDR2 SYGVKD. With 4 bases removed from V and 2 bases from J, the gap between germline ends came to 12 bases. The CDR3 nucleotides read TGTGCCATCAGTGGACAGGGAGGTCCCTACGAGCAGTACTTC. This encodes CAISGQGGPYEQYF.

The chain carries TRBV20-1 and TRBJ2-2; D is ambiguous. The CDR3 contains 13 residues. Germline V gene lookup returns CDR1 DFQATT and CDR2 SNEGSKA (reference sequence). Trimming took off 3 bases at V and 1 base at J, with 6 bases between the two ends. CDR3 coding DNA: TGCAGTGCTAGTCCCAGGAACACCGGGGAGCTGTTTTTT. Residues: CSASPRNTGELFF.

The chain carries TRBV4-2 and TRBJ2-6; D perhaps matches TRBD2 (6 bases). Germline V gene sequence: CDR1 LGHNA, CDR2 YNFKEQ. The CDR3 length is 15 residues. Trimming stripped 4 bases from V and 2 bases from J, with 9 bases between. CDR3 nucleotides: TGTGCCAGCAGCCCGGGGGTGGCTGGGGCCAACGTCCTGACTTTC. Its protein is CASSPGVAGANVLTF.

The chain uses TRBV6-5 and TRBJ2-1; TRBD1 matches 7 bases. CDR1 and CDR2 from the germline V gene are MNHEY and SVGAGI. Trimming at V came to 5 bases and at J to 2 bases, leaving 6 bases not matched to a gene. The CDR3 is 15 residues long. The CDR3 sequence is CASSLRDSTYNEQFF. The CDR3 nucleotides are TGTGCCAGCAGTCTCCGGGACAGCACCTACAATGAGCAGTTCTTC.

This clone showed up just once. The J gene is TRBJ1-2, the V gene TRBV7-2; TRBD1 might be the D (5 bases). The CDR3 has 13 residues. V was clipped by 3 bases and J by 7 bases, with 12 bases between them. Looked up from germline, CDR1 is SGHTA and CDR2 is FQGNSA. This CDR3 reads CASSFEQAFGYTF. CDR3 nucleotide sequence: TGTGCCAGCAGCTTCGAACAGGCTTTTGGCTACACCTTC. Together with reference TRBV7-2 and TRBJ1-2, the CDR3 gives the full variable domain: GAGVSQSPSNKVTEKGKDVELRCDPISGHTALYWYRQSLGQGLEFLIYFQGNSAPDKSGLPSDRFSAERTGGSVSTLTIQRTQQEDSAVYLCASSFEQAFGYTFGSGTRLTVV.

The chain recombines TRBV14 with TRBJ2-1, with D possibly being TRBD2 (5 bases). The germline V gene encodes CDR1 SGHDN and CDR2 FVKESK. V was clipped by 4 bases and J by 10 bases, with 11 bases between them. CDR3 length: 12 amino acids. This CDR3 reads CASSLGSGEQFF. The CDR3 DNA is TGTGCCAGCAGCCTAGGGAGTGGGGAGCAGTTCTTC.

This clone appeared a single time. The gene calls are TRBV5-1 and TRBJ2-3, with D possibly matching TRBD2 (6 bases). V lost 4 bases to trimming and J lost 1 base, with 16 bases between them. Germline loops: CDR1 SGHRS, CDR2 YFSETQ. The CDR3 runs to 16 residues. The CDR3 sequence is CASSPLGTYGTDTQYF. The CDR3 nucleotides read TGCGCCAGCAGCCCTCTCGGGACTTACGGCACAGATACGCAGTATTTT.

The chain recombines TRBV11-2 with TRBJ2-4; TRBD2 matches 13 bases. The J segment lost 0 bases and the V segment lost 6 bases, leaving 8 bases of the junction unmatched. Germline CDR1 reads SGHAT; CDR2 reads FQNNGV. The CDR3 is made up of 18 amino acids. The CDR3 DNA reads as TGTGCCAGCAGGGGCGGGACTAGCGGGGACCCAGCCAAAAACATTCAGTACTTC. Translating gives CASRGGTSGDPAKNIQYF. The full variable domain, with the rest looked up from reference TRBV11-2 and TRBJ2-4, is EAGVAQSPRYKIIEKRQSVAFWCNPISGHATLYWYQQILGQGPKLLIQFQNNGVVDDSQLPKDRFSAERLKGVDSTLKIQPAKLEDSAVYLCASRGGTSGDPAKNIQYFGAGTRLSVL.

CDR3 sequence reads: CASSPRTEAFF. In nucleotides, the CDR3 is TGTGCCAGCAGCCCCAGGACTGAAGCTTTCTTT. This chain uses TRBV7-9 with TRBJ1-1; D remains ambiguous. The V gene lost 5 bases and the J gene lost 5 bases, with 6 bases spanning the gap. This CDR3 has 11 residues. CDR1 SEHNR and CDR2 FQNEAQ come from the germline V gene (reference sequence).

The rearrangement uses TRBV2 and TRBJ1-1; D not certain. The ends were cut back, 6 bases at V and 1 base at J, with 9 bases in the middle. The CDR3 has 13 residues. Germline-derived CDR1 and CDR2 are SNHLY and FYNNEI. In DNA, the CDR3 is TGTGCCAGCAGGCTATGGTGGAACACTGAAGCTTTCTTT. Amino acid sequence: CASRLWWNTEAFF.

This clone has a single count. The V gene is TRBV6-5, the J gene TRBJ2-7; 7 bases align to TRBD1. CDR1 and CDR2 (germline): MNHEY, SVGAGI. This CDR3 comprises 14 residues. The CDR3 reads CATSSVNRGNEQYF. The DNA of the CDR3 is TGTGCAACCAGCAGTGTTAACAGGGGCAACGAGCAGTACTTC.

The J gene is TRBJ2-5, the V gene TRBV29-1, with 12 bases lining up with TRBD1. V shed 3 bases and J 4 bases; nucleotides not matched to a gene: 3. Germline lookup yields CDR1 SQVTM and CDR2 ANQGSEA. This CDR3 is built from 14 residues. The CDR3 nucleotides are TGCAGCGTTGAGGGACAGGGGGCAGGAGAGACCCAGTACTTC. Its protein is CSVEGQGAGETQYF.